This T cell receptor beta chain was retrieved from a study of blood T cell repertoires in COVID-19 (dated by TCRdb to the early 2020s). In terms of the full investigation: Samples covering the acute and convalescent phases of COVID-19 were provided by collaborators in the United States, Italy and Spain. Samples came from the ongoing ImmuneRACE study (first 160 participants) plus 1,254 subjects from 6 global collaborators. Deeply sampled blood TCRbeta repertoires from subjects exposed to, actively infected with, or recovered from COVID-19 were included in the dataset. HLA class I and class II types, where available, came from metadata supplied by the sample provider rather than from assay-based typing. The material from the prospective study consisted of cDNA or gDNA derived from T cells, B-cell-depleted T cells, or PBMCs. Sample metadata almost always included a de-identified subject ID, COVID-19 status, age in years and sex. The repertoires were made available in a free public database intended to serve as a resource for research on the immune response to SARS-CoV-2.

The full study reports these points: How much clinical and demographic metadata was included differed by source and by participant, and the metadata was provided uncurated.

Taken from the germline V gene, the CDR1 and CDR2 loops are SGHVS and FQNEAQ. The V end gives up 3 bases and the J end 3 bases, leaving 2 bases in the junction not matched to a gene. The CDR3 measures 14 amino acids from cysteine to phenylalanine. The entry retains the CDR3 DNA only, 42 bases that are in frame from base 1. The immunoSEQ Assay, a bias-controlled multiplex PCR, was used to amplify TCRbeta CDR3 regions from genomic DNA. Regarding the original processing steps: The number of nucleated cells in each sample was estimated from the amplification of reference gene primers within the assay. Sequence reads were collapsed and filtered to measure the absolute abundance of every unique TCRbeta CDR3 rearrangement. For each sample, productive Simpson clonality was calculated as the square root of Simpson's diversity index over productive rearrangements. TCRdb stores this immuneACCESS table with in-frame sequences only. Part of the clones is absent; in the studies checked, under half of the shortfall reflects unresolved V genes, and no reason is known for the rest. V, J and clone size were drawn from that table, and D and trimming were deduced from the DNA. In this sample the table shows 300,000 to 400,000 clones, over 85% of which occur a single time. Of the sample, roughly 2.6% falls within the top ten clones.

Enrolling through a virtual design, the prospective study's participants ranged in age from roughly 18 to 89 years and lived across roughly 23 United States geographic areas. To assign participants to cohorts, the prospective study relied on clinical history that participants themselves reported in a screening survey and a study questionnaire. For ImmuneRACE Cohort 3, a participant was defined as recovered based on two consecutive negative NP/OP PCR tests, clearance by a healthcare professional, or resolution of symptoms. In the prospective study, mobile phlebotomists collected whole blood, serum and a nasopharyngeal or oropharyngeal swab from each participant. Participants in the prospective study had the option to provide additional blood draws and questionnaires over an approximately 2-month period. Blood samples from the prospective study were shipped frozen or at room temperature prior to DNA extraction.

Regarding this clone: The target of this receptor is not known. No base quality information exists; no much larger clone differs at one position.

The chain uses TRBV7-8 and TRBJ2-5; 9 central bases correspond to TRBD2. The sequenced sample was PBMCs or T cells enriched from blood (not recorded which). The source of this sequence is a man aged 55 to 69 who had recovered from COVID-19. The encoded CDR3 is CASSFPSGKETQYF. The sequence in DNA is TGTGCCAGCAGCTTTCCTAGCGGGAAAGAGACCCAGTACTTC.